This T cell receptor (beta chain) was identified during a study of blood T cell repertoires in COVID-19. Some clones are missing from TCRdb's copy, which holds only in-frame ones; the method was immunoSEQ multiplex PCR. The sample carries about 150,000 clones, roughly nine tenths recorded once. The CDR3 contains 11 residues. V was trimmed by 4 bases and J by 3 bases, leaving 4 bases between them. The V gene's germline CDR1 is SEHNR and CDR2 FQNEAQ (reference sequence). The chain employs TRBV7-9 and TRBJ2-7; D uncertain. The source is a woman between 40 and 55 years old with acute or convalescent COVID-19. Material for sequencing was peripheral blood. The CDR3, as DNA: TGTGCCAGCAGCTCCAACTACGAGCAGTACTTC. It translates to CASSSNYEQYF.